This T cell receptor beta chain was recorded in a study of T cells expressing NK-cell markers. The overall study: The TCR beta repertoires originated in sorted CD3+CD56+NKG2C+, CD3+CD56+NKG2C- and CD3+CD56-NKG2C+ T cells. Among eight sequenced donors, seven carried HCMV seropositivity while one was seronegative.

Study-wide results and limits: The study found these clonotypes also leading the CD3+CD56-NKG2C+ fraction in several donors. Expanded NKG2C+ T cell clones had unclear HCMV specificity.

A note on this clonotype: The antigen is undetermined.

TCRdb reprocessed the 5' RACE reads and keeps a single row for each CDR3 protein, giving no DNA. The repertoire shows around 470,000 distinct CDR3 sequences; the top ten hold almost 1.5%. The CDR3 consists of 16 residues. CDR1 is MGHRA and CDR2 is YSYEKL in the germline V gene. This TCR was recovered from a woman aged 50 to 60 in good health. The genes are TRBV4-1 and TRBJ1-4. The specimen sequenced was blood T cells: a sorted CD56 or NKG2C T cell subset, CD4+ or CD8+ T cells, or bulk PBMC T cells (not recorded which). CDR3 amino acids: CASSLEGGATNEKLFF.